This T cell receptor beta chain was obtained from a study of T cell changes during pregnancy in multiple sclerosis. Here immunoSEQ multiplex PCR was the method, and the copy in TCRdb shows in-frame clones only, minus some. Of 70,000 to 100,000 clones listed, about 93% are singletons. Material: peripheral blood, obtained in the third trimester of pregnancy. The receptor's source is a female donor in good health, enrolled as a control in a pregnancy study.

As DNA, the CDR3 is TGTGCCAGCAGTGAACGAAGCGCGGGGTTAGGGGAGACCCAGTACTTC. This codes for CASSERSAGLGETQYF. V usage is TRBV2 and J usage is TRBJ2-5; tentatively, D is TRBD2 (6 bases). The CDR3 runs to 16 residues. Looked up from germline, CDR1 is SNHLY and CDR2 is FYNNEI. V lost 2 bases, J lost 5 bases, and 18 bases lay in between.